This T cell receptor (beta chain) was sequenced during a study of blood T cell repertoires in COVID-19. Background on the study: Some COVID-19 samples were acute and others convalescent; all came from the United States, Italy and Spain.

CDR3 length: 14 amino acids. V lost 7 bases to trimming and J lost 5 bases; unmatched junction nucleotides: 6. Per germline, CDR1 MNHEY and CDR2 SVGAGI. This study enrolled people aged 18 to 89 from about two dozen US geographic areas. The data were produced by immunoSEQ multiplex PCR, yet TCRdb's version contains in-frame clones alone and is incomplete. The sample has 350,000 to 450,000 clones, roughly 90% seen once. Sequenced: PBMCs or T cells enriched from blood (not recorded which). The gene calls are TRBV6-5 and TRBJ2-5, with 11 bases aligning to TRBD2. The source is a woman aged 18-29 years who had been exposed to COVID-19. CDR3 nucleotide sequence: TGTGCCAGCAATCGACTAGCGGGAAGGGAGACCCAGTACTTC. It encodes CASNRLAGRETQYF.